This is a list of T cell receptor beta chains from one sample in a study of T cells in Graves' hyperthyroidism and ophthalmopathy. MiXCR, run by TCRdb on the multiplex PCR reads, gives a single entry per CDR3 protein. The sample lists roughly 500,000 distinct CDR3 sequences; about 15% were seen once. The source material was blood. Every receptor here comes from a woman between 25 and 40 years old with Graves' ophthalmopathy. Both conserved end residues are part of each CDR3. A D gene is named only where the DNA matches it firmly. The size field is filled for only some rows; it gives once, few, many or a size class.

D: TRBD1
V: TRBV18
size: many
J: TRBJ2-7
DNA: TGTGCCAGCTCTAGACAGGGTGTGCCCTACGAGCAGTACTTC
CDR3: CASSRQGVPYEQYF

D: .
V: TRBV14
size: few
J: TRBJ2-3
DNA: TGTGCCAGCAGCGTTCGGACAATTATTGGGACAGATACGCAGTATTTT
CDR3: CASSVRTIIGTDTQYF

D: TRBD2
V: TRBV20-1
size: many
J: TRBJ2-3
DNA: TGCAGTGCTAGATACACTAGCGGGAGGGCCGGAGTTACAGATACGCAGTATTTT
CDR3: CSARYTSGRAGVTDTQYF

D: TRBD1
V: TRBV7-2
size: many
J: TRBJ1-1
DNA: TGTGCCAGCAGCTTCTCAACAGGGGTTTACATGAACACTGAAGCTTTCTTT
CDR3: CASSFSTGVYMNTEAFF

D: .
V: TRBV20-1
size: few
J: TRBJ1-1
DNA: TGCAGTGCTGGACAAAGGGCTGAAGCTTTCTTT
CDR3: CSAGQRAEAFF

D: TRBD1
V: TRBV5-8
size: .
J: TRBJ1-2
DNA: TGTGCCAGCAGCTTGGTCGGGACAGGGCACCGCTATGGCTACACCTTC
CDR3: CASSLVGTGHRYGYTF

D: .
V: TRBV4-2
size: .
J: TRBJ2-7
DNA: TGTGCCAGCAGCCAAAGCTTCCCAGGCCCCTACGAGCAGTACTTC
CDR3: CASSQSFPGPYEQYF

D: TRBD1
V: TRBV7-2
size: many
J: TRBJ2-7
DNA: TGTGCCAGCAGCAGAACCTCCGGGACAGGGGGCTACGAGCAGTACTTC
CDR3: CASSRTSGTGGYEQYF

D: .
V: TRBV20-1
size: few
J: TRBJ1-5
DNA: TGCAGTGCTAGAGATTTATTGAGGGACTCTCAGCCCCAGCATTTT
CDR3: CSARDLLRDSQPQHF

D: .
V: TRBV28
size: few
J: TRBJ2-5
DNA: TGTGCCAGCACCCGGGTTAAAGAGACCCAGTACTTC
CDR3: CASTRVKETQYF

D: TRBD2
V: TRBV2
size: many
J: TRBJ2-1
DNA: TGTGCCAGCAGGGGGGTAGCGGGCGCCTACAATGAGCAGTTCTTC
CDR3: CASRGVAGAYNEQFF

D: TRBD2
V: TRBV7-9
size: .
J: TRBJ2-3
DNA: TGTGCCAGCAGCTCGAGACTAGCGGGAGGGCCTTATAGGACAGATACGCAGTATTTT
CDR3: CASSSRLAGGPYRTDTQYF

D: TRBD2
V: TRBV30
size: many
J: TRBJ2-2
DNA: TGTGCCTGGAGAACAGGACGGGAGGATTCCGGGGAGCTGTTTTTT
CDR3: CAWRTGREDSGELFF

D: .
V: TRBV5-5
size: many
J: TRBJ1-2
DNA: TGTGCCAGCAGCTTGGGTCAGGGACTGAACTATGGCTACACCTTC
CDR3: CASSLGQGLNYGYTF

D: .
V: TRBV6-1
size: .
J: TRBJ1-6
DNA: TGTGCCAGCAGTAAGGGAGGAGGACTTTCGTTTGAATCACCCCTCCACTTT
CDR3: CASSKGGGLSFESPLHF

D: .
V: TRBV20-1
size: few
J: TRBJ2-5
DNA: TGCAGTGCTGGATGGACGAGACAAGAGACCCAGTACTTC
CDR3: CSAGWTRQETQYF

D: TRBD1
V: TRBV27
size: .
J: TRBJ2-1
DNA: TGTGCCAGCAGTGCGACAGGGCTAGGCCTCAATGAGCAGTTCTTC
CDR3: CASSATGLGLNEQFF

D: .
V: TRBV5-1
size: many
J: TRBJ2-1
DNA: TGCGCCAGCAGCTCCACTAGCAGCCATGAGCAGTTCTTC
CDR3: CASSSTSSHEQFF

D: .
V: TRBV12-3/TRBV12-4
size: many
J: TRBJ2-3
DNA: TGTGCCAGCAGCTCACGGACAGGCACAGATACGCAGTATTTT
CDR3: CASSSRTGTDTQYF

D: TRBD2
V: TRBV20-1
size: .
J: TRBJ2-1
DNA: TGCAGTGCTAGTCGTCCTGGCGGGAGGCCCGAATTCGGGCAGTTCTTC
CDR3: CSASRPGGRPEFGQFF

D: .
V: TRBV5-5
size: many
J: TRBJ1-1
DNA: TGTGCCAGCAGCCCGAGGGGGGCGGGCAACACTGAAGCTTTCTTT
CDR3: CASSPRGAGNTEAFF

D: .
V: TRBV11-2
size: .
J: TRBJ2-5
DNA: TGTGCCAGCAGCTTTTTAGGGGAGACCCAGTACTTC
CDR3: CASSFLGETQYF

D: .
V: TRBV20-1
size: .
J: TRBJ2-7
DNA: TGCAGTGCTGCCCAGTCCGATAGCTCCTACGAGCAGCACTTC
CDR3: CSAAQSDSSYEQHF

D: TRBD1
V: TRBV12-3/TRBV12-4
size: .
J: TRBJ2-6
DNA: TGTGCCAGCAGTCAGAAAGACAGGGGGCCCGGGGCCAACGTCCTGACTTTC
CDR3: CASSQKDRGPGANVLTF

D: .
V: TRBV28
size: many
J: TRBJ2-4
DNA: TGTGCCAGCAGACAGGTTCTAGCCAAAAACATTCAGTACTTC
CDR3: CASRQVLAKNIQYF

D: .
V: TRBV3-1
size: many
J: TRBJ2-7
DNA: TGTGCCAGCAGCCAAGAATTAGCAGCCTACGAGCAGTACTTC
CDR3: CASSQELAAYEQYF

D: .
V: TRBV2
size: many
J: TRBJ2-7
DNA: TGTGCCAGCAGTGAACGGGAAAGCTCCTACGAGCAGTACTTC
CDR3: CASSERESSYEQYF

D: .
V: TRBV20-1
size: many
J: TRBJ2-4
DNA: TGCAGTGCTAGGGACAGCTTAAACATTCAGTACTTC
CDR3: CSARDSLNIQYF

D: TRBD1
V: TRBV19
size: .
J: TRBJ1-5
DNA: TGTGCCAGTACTACGGGACAGGGGCATGGGCCCCAGCATTTT
CDR3: CASTTGQGHGPQHF

D: .
V: TRBV2
size: few
J: TRBJ2-2
DNA: TGTGCCAGCTTCCCTCCCCTCTCATCCGGGGAGCTGTTTTTT
CDR3: CASFPPLSSGELFF

D: .
V: TRBV2
size: many
J: TRBJ2-3
DNA: TGTGCCAGCAGCTTAAACAGGGCAGATACGCAGTATTTT
CDR3: CASSLNRADTQYF

D: .
V: TRBV6-2/TRBV6-3
size: few
J: TRBJ1-4
DNA: TGTGCCAGCAGTTACTATCAGGGGATCAGTGAAAAACTGTTTTTT
CDR3: CASSYYQGISEKLFF

D: TRBD2
V: TRBV6-5
size: many
J: TRBJ2-7
DNA: TGTGCCAGCAGTTACGGAGCGGGAGCTTACGAGCAGTACTTC
CDR3: CASSYGAGAYEQYF

D: .
V: TRBV28
size: few
J: TRBJ2-7
DNA: TGTGCCAGCAGTTTATCCCGGGGTGGTGCCGGCGAGCAGTACTTC
CDR3: CASSLSRGGAGEQYF

D: TRBD1
V: TRBV20-1
size: once
J: TRBJ1-6
DNA: TGCAGTGCTAGTCCACCGGGACAGCATAATTCACCCCTCCACTTT
CDR3: CSASPPGQHNSPLHF

D: TRBD2
V: TRBV20-1
size: many
J: TRBJ2-3
DNA: TGCAGTGCTAGAGGGGGGGGACTAGCGGGAGGTTGGACAGATACGCAGTATTTT
CDR3: CSARGGGLAGGWTDTQYF

D: .
V: TRBV20-1
size: many
J: TRBJ2-1
DNA: TGCAGTGCTCAGCCTACAGGGAAAGACAATGAGCAGTTCTTC
CDR3: CSAQPTGKDNEQFF

D: .
V: TRBV6-2/TRBV6-3
size: few
J: TRBJ1-2
DNA: TGTGCCAGCTCGAAGGACCCTCTTACTGGCTACACCTTC
CDR3: CASSKDPLTGYTF

D: .
V: TRBV27
size: few
J: TRBJ2-5
DNA: TGTGCCAGCAGTTGGAGACGGGGAGAGACCCAGTACTTC
CDR3: CASSWRRGETQYF

D: TRBD1
V: TRBV7-2
size: many
J: TRBJ2-1
DNA: TGTGCCAGCAGCTTACTTGGACAGGGGGCGCTCAATGAGCAGTTCTTC
CDR3: CASSLLGQGALNEQFF

D: .
V: TRBV7-9
size: .
J: TRBJ2-7
DNA: TGTGCCAGCAGCTTATCCCAGGGAGACGAGCAGTACTTC
CDR3: CASSLSQGDEQYF

D: TRBD1
V: TRBV29-1
size: many
J: TRBJ2-7
DNA: TGCAGCGCACAGGGGGATAGCTCCTACGAGCAGTACTTC
CDR3: CSAQGDSSYEQYF

D: TRBD2
V: TRBV4-2
size: many
J: TRBJ2-3
DNA: TGTGCCAGCAGCGCGAGACCGGGACTAGCGGGAGCAGATACGCAGTATTTT
CDR3: CASSARPGLAGADTQYF

D: .
V: TRBV6-2/TRBV6-3
size: .
J: TRBJ2-1
DNA: TGTGCCAGCAGTTACTCCCCGGGGTTACGGTTCTTC
CDR3: CASSYSPGLRFF

D: TRBD2
V: TRBV10-3
size: few
J: TRBJ2-1
DNA: TGTGCCATCGGTTCGCGGGAGGGTATAGATGAGCAGTTCTTC
CDR3: CAIGSREGIDEQFF

D: TRBD2
V: TRBV28
size: many
J: TRBJ2-7
DNA: TGTGCCAGCAGTTTTGGTACGGGACGGGAGGCCTACGAGCAGTACTTC
CDR3: CASSFGTGREAYEQYF

D: TRBD1
V: TRBV30
size: few
J: TRBJ2-1
DNA: TGTGCCTGGAGGGTCCCCCCCCACAGGGGTGAAGGCAATGAGCAGTTCTTC
CDR3: CAWRVPPHRGEGNEQFF

D: .
V: TRBV24-1
size: .
J: TRBJ2-1
DNA: TGTGCCACCAGTGCCGTCGTGGATGAGCAGTTCTTC
CDR3: CATSAVVDEQFF

D: TRBD2
V: TRBV4-3
size: few
J: TRBJ2-2
DNA: TGCGCCAGCAGCCAGGTTAGCGGGAGGGCTACCGGGGAGCTGTTTTTT
CDR3: CASSQVSGRATGELFF

D: .
V: TRBV29-1
size: .
J: TRBJ1-1
DNA: TGCAGCGTTGCAATGGTAATGGTGAACACTGAAGCTTTCTTT
CDR3: CSVAMVMVNTEAFF

D: .
V: TRBV6-1
size: .
J: TRBJ2-7
DNA: TGTGCCAGCCTCGAGACAGTCTCCTACGAGCAGTACTTC
CDR3: CASLETVSYEQYF